This TCR beta chain was recovered during a study of cytomegalovirus exposure and HLA in healthy donors. Findings and caveats of the study: The authors later linked a missense DCLRE1C variant to TCR beta V- and J-gene trimming. Later on, an analysis tied approximately 15,000 TCR beta sequences to HLA alleles at 0.05 false discovery rate. There was a cluster of highly shared sequence variants that was likely a sequencing artifact.

PCR amplification relied on 60 Vbeta primers (plus 13 Jbeta primers). The data were produced by immunoSEQ multiplex PCR, yet TCRdb's version contains in-frame clones alone and is incomplete. The data show approximately 85,000 clones, approximately 65% seen once. This clone was detected a few times. Its specificity is unknown. CDR1 is KGHSH, CDR2 LQKENI, per germline. The ends were cut back, 6 bases at V and 7 bases at J, with 12 bases in the middle. This CDR3 comprises 12 residues. Specimen: PBMCs. The origin of this receptor is a woman aged 30 to 39 in good health and CMV-seropositive. The V call is TRBV18, the J call TRBJ1-2; D is possibly TRBD1 (5 bases). CDR3 coding DNA: TGTGCCAGCTCCGAAGGGCAGGGTGGCTACACCTTC. This translates into CASSEGQGGYTF.